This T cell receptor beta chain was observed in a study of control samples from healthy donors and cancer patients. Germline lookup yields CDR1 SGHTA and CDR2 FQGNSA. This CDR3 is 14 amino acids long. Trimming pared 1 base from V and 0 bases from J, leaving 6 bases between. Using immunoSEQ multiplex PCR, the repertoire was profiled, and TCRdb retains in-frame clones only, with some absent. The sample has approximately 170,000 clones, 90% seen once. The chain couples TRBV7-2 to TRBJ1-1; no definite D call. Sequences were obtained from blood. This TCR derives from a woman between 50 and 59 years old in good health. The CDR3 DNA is TGTGCCAGCAGCTTAGGGCCCCTGAACACTGAAGCTTTCTTT. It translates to CASSLGPLNTEAFF.